The 13 T cell receptor beta chains in this list originate from one sample, sequenced in a study of CXCR3-negative and CXCR3-positive naive CD8 T cells. UMI-tagged TRB cDNA libraries were built via 5' RACE. TCRdb processed the 5' RACE reads again and assigns one entry to each CDR3 protein, with no DNA. This sample's table reports roughly 41,000 distinct CDR3 sequences. Sequenced: memory CD8+ T cells from blood. The origin of the receptors is a human donor in good health. Some clones in this sample may be carry-over from other donors' samples.

The genes are TRBV10-2 and TRBJ2-7; no DNA is available, so the TRBD1 call from TCRdb remains unchecked. The CDR3 has 13 amino acids. From germline, CDR1 is WSHSY and CDR2 SAAADI. Here the CDR3 reads CASRQGLTYEQYF.

The chain links TRBV11-2 to TRBJ2-5; there is no DNA to check the TCRdb D call of TRBD2. The CDR3 consists of 14 residues. The germline gives CDR1 SGHAT, CDR2 FQNNGV. CDR3: CASSSEREVETQYF.

The rearrangement joins TRBV11-2 to TRBJ2-2; TCRdb reports TRBD2, a call that lacks DNA to check it against. The length of the CDR3 is 16 residues. Germline lookup yields CDR1 SGHAT and CDR2 FQNNGV. The CDR3 reads CASSSTGGGFGGELFF.

The V call is TRBV7-9, the J call TRBJ1-1. The CDR3 has 16 residues. The germline V gene encodes CDR1 SEHNR and CDR2 FQNEAQ (reference sequence). CDR3 loop: CASSLALAGTYTEAFF.

The chain has TRBV7-8 and TRBJ2-3. This CDR3 is 16 amino acids long. CDR1 and CDR2 from the germline V gene are SGHVS and FQNEAQ. CDR3 region: CASSPRRTIRRDTQYF.

The chain recombines TRBV4-3 with TRBJ2-5; checking the TCRdb D call of TRBD1 is not possible without DNA. The CDR3 length is 15 residues. The germline V gene has CDR1 LGHNA and CDR2 YSLEER. The CDR3 loop reads CASSSGTGAGETQYF.

V and J are TRBV29-1 and TRBJ2-7; TCRdb names TRBD1, which stays unverified in the absence of DNA. This CDR3 is built from 14 residues. CDR1 is SQVTM, CDR2 ANQGSEA, per germline. The CDR3 loop is CSPSRDRGEYERYF.

This chain links TRBV5-1 with TRBJ2-1. CDR1 SGHRS and CDR2 YFSETQ come from the germline V gene. This CDR3 is 15 amino acids long. CDR3 sequence reads: CASSFWEHGDNEQFF.

This chain connects TRBV2 to TRBJ1-6. CDR3 size: 16 residues. Germline lookup yields CDR1 SNHLY and CDR2 FYNNEI. The CDR3 sequence is CASSGPTTYYNSPLHF.

The J gene is TRBJ1-2, the V gene TRBV29-1; TCRdb lists TRBD1, though no DNA is available to test this call. The CDR3 covers 13 residues. CDR1 is SQVTM and CDR2 is ANQGSEA in the germline V gene. The CDR3 sequence is CSVTDRNPGGYTF.

The chain couples TRBV28 to TRBJ1-2; TCRdb's assignment of TRBD1 cannot be checked, as there is no DNA. Germline CDR1 reads MDHEN; CDR2 reads SYDVKM. This CDR3 comprises 13 residues. Here the CDR3 reads CASWAGDYYGYTF.

The chain joins TRBV12-3 or TRBV12-4 to TRBJ2-2; TCRdb returns TRBD1, unconfirmable since there is no DNA. CDR3 size: 15 residues. CDR3 amino acids: CASSLSGGATGELFF.

The chain carries TRBV27 and TRBJ1-6. The CDR3 is 13 amino acids. Per the germline V gene, CDR1 is MNHEY and CDR2 is SMNVEV (reference sequence). The CDR3 region is CASRLGRTLPLHF.